This T cell receptor beta chain was profiled in a study of beta chain features in type 1 diabetes. Overall study: Age, gender, cell numbers and subset yield matched between patients and controls.

cDNA synthesis used the whole RNA isolate, giving expressed TCRB sequences. Measured with immunoSEQ multiplex PCR; TCRdb has only the in-frame clones, and not every one. The sample carries 55,000 to 80,000 clones, about 50% recorded once. This clone was counted only a few times. Its target is not known. Overall study results and limits: Shortening of TCRB CDR3s, moderate but significant, appeared in all four CD4+ subsets of Type 1 diabetes patients. Researchers cautioned that cDNA sequencing could over-represent cells with high TCR expression. PCR, the amplification step, might favor shorter templates, equally in patients and controls.

The CDR3 spans 14 residues. V lost 0 bases and J lost 3, with 10 bases in between. Per the germline V gene, CDR1 is GTSNPN and CDR2 is SVGIG (reference sequence). Sequenced: central memory CD4+ T cells from blood. The receptor comes from a young man with type 1 diabetes. This sequence joins TRBV30 and TRBJ2-3; D uncertain. The CDR3 DNA sequence: TGTGCCTGGAGTGTATCCGAGATAACAGATACGCAGTATTTT. Amino acid sequence: CAWSVSEITDTQYF.